The rows below give T cell receptor beta chains drawn from one sample of a study of metastatic and nonmetastatic thyroid tumors. TCRdb ran MiXCR on the PCR reads. The table includes about 92,000 clones, under 15% detected once. The sample taken for sequencing was blood. The receptors were sampled from a female donor with papillary thyroid cancer or a benign thyroid nodule (not recorded which). Some clones in this sample may be carry-over from other donors' samples. Each CDR3 is given without its conserved first and last residue.

>TRBJ1-4|TRBV20-1
SAHSTLSLEKLF
>TRBJ2-2|TRBV6-5
ASSYSSIRQGDAGELF
>TRBJ1-2|TRBV6-1
ASSGQGSYGYT
>TRBJ2-6|TRBV6-2/TRBV6-3
ASSYSLGRRANVLT
>TRBJ2-3|TRBV6-5
ASSYSDTDTQY
>TRBJ2-5|TRBV12-3/TRBV12-4
ASSPLAGQGAKQTQY
>TRBJ2-7|TRBV27
ASSLRGIEQY
>TRBJ2-4|TRBV19
ASSIGSGPIVLAKNIQY
>TRBJ2-7|TRBV7-2
ASSESRGEQY
>TRBJ1-3|TRBV28
ASSFPVSDTGNTIY
>TRBJ2-2|TRBV6-1
ASSYDGELF
>TRBJ2-1|TRBV28
ASSFSYNEQF
>TRBJ1-1|TRBV11-2
ASTTSGGGARTEAF
>TRBJ2-7|TRBV7-9
ASSFEGTGYEQY
>TRBJ2-3|TRBV20-1
SAEGGGGTDTQY
>TRBJ1-2|TRBV28
ASSYTFRSAGESGYT
>TRBJ1-4|TRBV20-1
SATTGGIEKLF
>TRBJ1-5|TRBV7-9
ASSGRVDNQPQH
>TRBJ2-5|TRBV6-1
GGAGGIQETQY
>TRBJ2-3|TRBV9
ASSPRGSGVDTQY
>TRBJ1-2|TRBV6-1
ASTRDTPANYGYT
>TRBJ1-1|TRBV11-2
ASSLNHYTEAF
>TRBJ2-5|TRBV5-6
ASSLRYLQETQY
>TRBJ1-2|TRBV2
ASSERSGGTAGYT
>TRBJ1-5|TRBV10-3
AISDGNQPQH
>TRBJ2-1|TRBV6-6
ASSLRGLAGGRGYNEQF
>TRBJ2-7|TRBV28
ASSLYTRTGREQY
>TRBJ2-2|TRBV12-3/TRBV12-4
ASSPLTVYGTGELF
>TRBJ2-1|TRBV24-1
ATSGRRTSGAFEQF
>TRBJ1-3|TRBV30
ASTPGLAGNTMY
>TRBJ2-1|TRBV28
ASRGQGIRRVPEFYNEQF
>TRBJ1-1|TRBV20-1
SASGGNTEAF
>TRBJ1-6|TRBV7-9
ASSFGTGGRSPLH
>TRBJ2-1|TRBV4-1
ASSQVGRDRENEQF
>TRBJ2-2|TRBV9
ASSRDRGNYRDTGELF
>TRBJ1-2|TRBV10-2
ASSESGRVGYGYT
>TRBJ1-5|TRBV20-1
SARDGAGGHQPQH